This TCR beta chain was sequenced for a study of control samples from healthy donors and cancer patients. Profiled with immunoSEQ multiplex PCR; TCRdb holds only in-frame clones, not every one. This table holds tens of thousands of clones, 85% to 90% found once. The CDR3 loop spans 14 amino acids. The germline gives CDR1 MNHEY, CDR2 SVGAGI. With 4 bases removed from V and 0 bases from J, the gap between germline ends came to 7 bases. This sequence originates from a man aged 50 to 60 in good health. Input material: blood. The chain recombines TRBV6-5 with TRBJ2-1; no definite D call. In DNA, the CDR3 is TGTGCCAGCAGTTCTAGAAACTCCTACAATGAGCAGTTCTTC. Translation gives CASSSRNSYNEQFF.